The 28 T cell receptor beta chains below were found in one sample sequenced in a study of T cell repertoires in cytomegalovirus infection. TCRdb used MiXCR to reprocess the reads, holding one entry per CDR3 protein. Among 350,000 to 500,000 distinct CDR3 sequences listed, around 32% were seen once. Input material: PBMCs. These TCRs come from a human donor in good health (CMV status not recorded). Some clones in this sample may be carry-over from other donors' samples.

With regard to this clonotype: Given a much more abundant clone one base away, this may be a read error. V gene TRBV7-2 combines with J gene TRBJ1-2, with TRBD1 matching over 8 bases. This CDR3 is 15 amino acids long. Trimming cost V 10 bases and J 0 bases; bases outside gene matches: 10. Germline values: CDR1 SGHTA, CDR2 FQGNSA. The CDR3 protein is CANRFSQGANYGYTF. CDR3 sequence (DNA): TGTGCCAACAGATTTTCACAGGGGGCTAACTATGGCTACACCTTC.

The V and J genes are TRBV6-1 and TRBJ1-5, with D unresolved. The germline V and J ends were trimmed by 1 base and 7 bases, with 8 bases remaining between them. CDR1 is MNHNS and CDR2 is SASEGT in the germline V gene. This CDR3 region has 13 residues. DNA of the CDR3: TGTGCCAGCAGTGAAGTGACGCGACAGCCCCAGCATTTT. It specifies CASSEVTRQPQHF.

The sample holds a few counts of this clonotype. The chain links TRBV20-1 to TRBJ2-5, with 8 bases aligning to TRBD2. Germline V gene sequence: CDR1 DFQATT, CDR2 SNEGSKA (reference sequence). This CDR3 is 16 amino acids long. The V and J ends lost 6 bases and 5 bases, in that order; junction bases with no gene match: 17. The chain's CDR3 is CSASRWASGGPETQYF. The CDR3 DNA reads TGCAGTGCCTCACGGTGGGCGAGCGGGGGACCGGAGACCCAGTACTTC.

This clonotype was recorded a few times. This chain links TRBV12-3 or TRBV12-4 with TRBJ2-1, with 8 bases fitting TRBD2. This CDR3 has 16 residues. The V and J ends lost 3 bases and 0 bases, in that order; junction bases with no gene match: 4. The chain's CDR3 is CASSLKAGGSYNEQFF. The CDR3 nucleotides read TGTGCCAGCAGTTTGAAGGCGGGGGGCTCCTACAATGAGCAGTTCTTC.

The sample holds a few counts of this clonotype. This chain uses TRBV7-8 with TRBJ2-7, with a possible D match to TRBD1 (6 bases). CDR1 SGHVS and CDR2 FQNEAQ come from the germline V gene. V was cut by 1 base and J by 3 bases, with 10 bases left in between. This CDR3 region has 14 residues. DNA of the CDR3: TGTGCCAGCAGCTTAGAACAGGGAGTCTACGAGCAGTACTTC. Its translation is CASSLEQGVYEQYF.

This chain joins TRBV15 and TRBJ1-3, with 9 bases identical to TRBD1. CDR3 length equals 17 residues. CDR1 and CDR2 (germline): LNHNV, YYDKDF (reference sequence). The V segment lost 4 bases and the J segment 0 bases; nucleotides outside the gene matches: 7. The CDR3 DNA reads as TGTGCCACCAGCACGGGGACAGGGACTTACTCTGGAAACACCATATATTTT. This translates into CATSTGTGTYSGNTIYF.

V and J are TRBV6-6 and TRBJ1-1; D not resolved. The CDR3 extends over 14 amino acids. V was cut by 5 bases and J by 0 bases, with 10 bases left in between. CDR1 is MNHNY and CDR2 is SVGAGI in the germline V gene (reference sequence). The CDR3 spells CASSENTMNTEAFF. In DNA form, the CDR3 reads TGTGCCAGCAGTGAGAACACTATGAACACTGAAGCTTTCTTT.

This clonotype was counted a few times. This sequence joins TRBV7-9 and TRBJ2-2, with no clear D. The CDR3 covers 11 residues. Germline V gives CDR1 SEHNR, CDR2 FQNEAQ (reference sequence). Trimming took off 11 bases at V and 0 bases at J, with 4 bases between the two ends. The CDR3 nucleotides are TGTGCCGTATCGAACACCGGGGAGCTGTTTTTT. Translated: CAVSNTGELFF. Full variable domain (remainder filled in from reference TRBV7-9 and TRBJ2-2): DTGVSQNPRHKITKRGQNVTFRCDPISEHNRLYWYRQTLGQGPEFLTYFQNEAQLEKSRLLSDRFSAERPKGSFSTLEIQRTEQGDSAMYLCAVSNTGELFFGEGSRLTVL.

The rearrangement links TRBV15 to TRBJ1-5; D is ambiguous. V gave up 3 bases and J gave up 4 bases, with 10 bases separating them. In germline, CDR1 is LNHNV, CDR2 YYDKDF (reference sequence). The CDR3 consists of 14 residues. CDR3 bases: TGTGCCACCAGCAGGGAACGGGGAAATCAGCCCCAGCATTTT. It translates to CATSRERGNQPQHF.

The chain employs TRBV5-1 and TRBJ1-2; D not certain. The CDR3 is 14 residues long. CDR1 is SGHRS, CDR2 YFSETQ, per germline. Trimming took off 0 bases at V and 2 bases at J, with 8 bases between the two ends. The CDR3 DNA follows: TGCGCCAGCAGCTTGGATGCAGCAAACTATGGCTACACCTTC. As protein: CASSLDAANYGYTF. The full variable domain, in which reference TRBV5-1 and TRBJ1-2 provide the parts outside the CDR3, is KAGVTQTPRYLIKTRGQQVTLSCSPISGHRSVSWYQQTPGQGLQFLFEYFSETQRNKGNFPGRFSGRQFSNSRSEMNVSTLELGDSALYLCASSLDAANYGYTFGSGTRLTVV.

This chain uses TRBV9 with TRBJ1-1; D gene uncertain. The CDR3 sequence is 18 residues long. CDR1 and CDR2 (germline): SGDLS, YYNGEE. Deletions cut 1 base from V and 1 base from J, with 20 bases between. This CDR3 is CASSVSNILQERNTEAFF. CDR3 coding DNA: TGTGCCAGCAGCGTATCCAACATTCTGCAGGAGCGGAACACTGAAGCTTTCTTT.

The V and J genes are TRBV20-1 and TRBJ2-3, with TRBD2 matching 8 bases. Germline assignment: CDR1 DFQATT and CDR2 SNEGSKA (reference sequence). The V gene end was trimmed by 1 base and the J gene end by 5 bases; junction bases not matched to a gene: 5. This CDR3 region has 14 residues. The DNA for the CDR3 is TGCAGTGCTAGAGGTCCTAGCGGGCGAGATACGCAGTATTTT. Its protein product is CSARGPSGRDTQYF.

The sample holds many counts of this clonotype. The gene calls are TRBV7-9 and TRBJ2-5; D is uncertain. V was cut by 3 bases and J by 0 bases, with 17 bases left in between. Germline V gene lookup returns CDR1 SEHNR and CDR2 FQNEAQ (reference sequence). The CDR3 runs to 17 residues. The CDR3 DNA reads TGTGCCAGCAGCTTTCTTGCTCCTTTAAGGCACCAAGAGACCCAGTACTTC. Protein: CASSFLAPLRHQETQYF.

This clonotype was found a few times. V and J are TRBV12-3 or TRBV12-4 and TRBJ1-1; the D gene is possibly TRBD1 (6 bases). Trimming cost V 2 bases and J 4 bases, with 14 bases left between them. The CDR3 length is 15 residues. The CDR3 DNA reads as TGTGCCAGCAGTTTAACGGGGGGAGGGGGCACTGAAGCTTTCTTT. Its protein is CASSLTGGGGTEAFF.

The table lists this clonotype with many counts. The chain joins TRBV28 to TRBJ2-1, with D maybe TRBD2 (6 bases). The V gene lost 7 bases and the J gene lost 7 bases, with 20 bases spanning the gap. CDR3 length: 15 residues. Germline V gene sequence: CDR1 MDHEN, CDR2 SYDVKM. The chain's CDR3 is CASTFDRDFKNEQFF. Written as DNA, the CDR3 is TGTGCCAGCACCTTCGACCGGGACTTTAAGAATGAGCAGTTCTTC.

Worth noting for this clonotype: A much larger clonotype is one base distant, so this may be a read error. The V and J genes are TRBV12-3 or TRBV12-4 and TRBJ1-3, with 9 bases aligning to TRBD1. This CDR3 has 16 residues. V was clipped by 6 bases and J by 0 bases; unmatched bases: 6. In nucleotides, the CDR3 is TGTGCCAGCAGAGCACAGGGGGCTCTCTCTGGAAACACCATATATTTT. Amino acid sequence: CASRAQGALSGNTIYF.

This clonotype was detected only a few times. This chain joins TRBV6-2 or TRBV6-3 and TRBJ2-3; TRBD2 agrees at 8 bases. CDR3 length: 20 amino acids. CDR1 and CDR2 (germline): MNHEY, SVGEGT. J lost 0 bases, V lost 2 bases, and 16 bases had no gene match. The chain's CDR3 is CASSYLPPSGGRPSTDTQYF. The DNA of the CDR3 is TGTGCCAGCAGTTACCTTCCACCGAGCGGGGGCCGACCTAGCACAGATACGCAGTATTTT.

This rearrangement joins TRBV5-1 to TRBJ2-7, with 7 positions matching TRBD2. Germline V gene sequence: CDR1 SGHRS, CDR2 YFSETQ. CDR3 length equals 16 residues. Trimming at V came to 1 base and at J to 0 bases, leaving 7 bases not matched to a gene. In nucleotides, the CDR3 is TGCGCCAGCAGCTTGTCCGTAAGCGGGGTCTCCTACGAGCAGTACTTC. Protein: CASSLSVSGVSYEQYF.

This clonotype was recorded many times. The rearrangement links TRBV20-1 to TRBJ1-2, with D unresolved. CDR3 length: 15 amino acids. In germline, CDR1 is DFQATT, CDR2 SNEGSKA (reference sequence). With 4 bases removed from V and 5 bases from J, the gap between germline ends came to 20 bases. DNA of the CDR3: TGCAGTGCTAAACTCACTCGACCCGGGAATTATGGCTACACCTTC. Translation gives CSAKLTRPGNYGYTF.

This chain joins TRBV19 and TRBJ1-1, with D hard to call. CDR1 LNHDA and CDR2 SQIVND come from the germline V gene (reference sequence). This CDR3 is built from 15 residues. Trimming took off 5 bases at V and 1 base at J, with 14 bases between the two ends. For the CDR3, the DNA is TGTGCCAGTAGTCCTGACGCCGGGAGGAACACTGAAGCTTTCTTT. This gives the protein CASSPDAGRNTEAFF.

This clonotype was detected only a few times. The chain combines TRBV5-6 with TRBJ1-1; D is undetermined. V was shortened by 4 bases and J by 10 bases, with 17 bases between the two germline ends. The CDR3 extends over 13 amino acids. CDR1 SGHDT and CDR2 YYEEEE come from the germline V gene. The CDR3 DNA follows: TGTGCCAGCAGCGAAGACTCTGGGGATGGAGCTTTCTTT. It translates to CASSEDSGDGAFF.

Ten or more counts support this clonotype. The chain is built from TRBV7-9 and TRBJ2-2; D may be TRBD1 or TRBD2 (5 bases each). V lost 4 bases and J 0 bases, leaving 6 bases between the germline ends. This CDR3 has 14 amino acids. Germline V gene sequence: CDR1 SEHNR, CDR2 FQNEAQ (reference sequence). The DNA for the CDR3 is TGTGCCAGCAGCTCGGGACCGAACACCGGGGAGCTGTTTTTT. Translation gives CASSSGPNTGELFF.

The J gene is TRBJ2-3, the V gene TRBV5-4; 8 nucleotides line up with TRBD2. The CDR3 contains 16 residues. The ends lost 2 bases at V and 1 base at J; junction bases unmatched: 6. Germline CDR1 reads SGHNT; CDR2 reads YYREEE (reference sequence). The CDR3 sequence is CASSFYSGARTDTQYF. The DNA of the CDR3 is TGTGCCAGCAGCTTTTATAGCGGGGCCCGCACAGATACGCAGTATTTT. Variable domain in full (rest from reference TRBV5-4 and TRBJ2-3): ETGVTQSPTHLIKTRGQQVTLRCSSQSGHNTVSWYQQALGQGPQFIFQYYREEENGRGNFPPRFSGLQFPNYSSELNVNALELDDSALYLCASSFYSGARTDTQYFGPGTRLTVL.

The CDR3, as DNA: TGTGCCAGCAGCTTCGGGAACTATGGCTACACCTTC. Protein product: CASSFGNYGYTF. The rearrangement uses TRBV5-6 and TRBJ1-2, with unresolved D. This CDR3 has 12 residues. Trimming cost V 2 bases and J 2 bases, with 4 bases left between them. CDR1 and CDR2 from the germline V gene are SGHDT and YYEEEE.

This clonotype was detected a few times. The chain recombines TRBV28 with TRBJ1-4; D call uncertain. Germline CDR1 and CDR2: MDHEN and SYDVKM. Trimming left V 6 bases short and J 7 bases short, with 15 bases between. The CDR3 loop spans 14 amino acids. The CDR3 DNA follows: TGTGCCAGCAGCCCACTTATCGTGGGTGAAAAACTGTTTTTT. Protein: CASSPLIVGEKLFF.

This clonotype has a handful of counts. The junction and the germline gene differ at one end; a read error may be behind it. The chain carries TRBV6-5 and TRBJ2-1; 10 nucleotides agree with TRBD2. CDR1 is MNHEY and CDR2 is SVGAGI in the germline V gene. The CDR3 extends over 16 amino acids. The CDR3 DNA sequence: TGTGCCAGCAGTTACGGCGCTAGCGGGGGCTACCATGAGCAGTTCTTC. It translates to CASSYGASGGYHEQFF.

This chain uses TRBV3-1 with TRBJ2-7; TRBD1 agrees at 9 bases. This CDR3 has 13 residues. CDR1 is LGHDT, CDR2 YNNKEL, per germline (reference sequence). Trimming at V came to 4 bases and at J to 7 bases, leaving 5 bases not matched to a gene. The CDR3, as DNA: TGTGCCAGCAGCCGGGACAGGGTGAGGGAGCAGTACTTC. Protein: CASSRDRVREQYF.

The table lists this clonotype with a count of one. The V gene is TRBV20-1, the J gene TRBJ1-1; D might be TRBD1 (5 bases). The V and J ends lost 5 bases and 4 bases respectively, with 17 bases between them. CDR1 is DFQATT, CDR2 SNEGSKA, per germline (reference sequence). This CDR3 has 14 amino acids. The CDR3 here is CSAPPTGPSTEAFF. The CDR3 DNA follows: TGCAGTGCTCCCCCAACGGGGCCGAGCACTGAAGCTTTCTTT.